These 29 T cell receptor beta chains were sequenced from one sample in a study of CD8 T cells in ankylosing spondylitis. TCRdb re-called the 5' RACE reads through MiXCR, storing one row per CDR3 protein. Among approximately 110,000 distinct CDR3 sequences listed, less than 25% were seen once. The sequencing sample was made of synovial fluid, either unsorted or a sorted T cell fraction (not recorded which). These receptors came from a male donor with ankylosing spondylitis.

This clonotype was seen more than once but under ten times. The V call is TRBV5-1, the J call TRBJ2-3; TRBD2 matches at 8 bases. This CDR3 is built from 15 residues. V was clipped by 5 bases and J by 0 bases; unmatched bases: 5. The V gene's germline CDR1 is SGHRS and CDR2 YFSETQ. CDR3 residues: CASSPSSGSTDTQYF. CDR3 coding DNA: TGCGCCAGCAGTCCCTCTAGCGGGAGCACAGATACGCAGTATTTT.

The chain links TRBV4-2 to TRBJ2-3; D might be TRBD1 or TRBD2, each matching 7 bases. Trimming removed 5 bases from V and 0 bases from J, with 21 bases in between. CDR3 length: 18 residues. Germline V lookup: CDR1 LGHNA, CDR2 YNFKEQ. Here the CDR3 DNA reads TGTGCCAGCAGCGGCAGGGGGGGAGGTTCCTCTAGCACAGATACGCAGTATTTT. Encoded protein: CASSGRGGGSSSTDTQYF.

This clonotype has just a few counts. This rearrangement joins TRBV5-1 to TRBJ2-2; TRBD2 agrees at 8 bases. Germline CDR1 and CDR2: SGHRS and YFSETQ. CDR3 size: 14 residues. V lost 7 bases, J lost 6 bases, and 8 bases stayed unmatched. CDR3 bases: TGCGCCAGCTTCCCGGGACTAGGCCCCGGGGAGCTGTTTTTT. It translates to CASFPGLGPGELFF.

This clonotype occurred a few times. The CDR3 coding sequence is TGTGCCAGCAGCGTTTCCACCCAGAGAAACACCATATATTTT. Amino acids: CASSVSTQRNTIYF. The chain recombines TRBV9 with TRBJ1-3; D not resolved. There are 14 residues in the CDR3. Trimming removed 2 bases from V and 5 bases from J, with 11 bases in between. Germline lookup yields CDR1 SGDLS and CDR2 YYNGEE. The entire variable domain, with the rest obtained from reference TRBV9 and TRBJ1-3, is as follows: DSGVTQTPKHLITATGQRVTLRCSPRSGDLSVYWYQQSLDQGLQFLIQYYNGEERAKGNILERFSAQQFPDLHSELNLSSLELGDSALYFCASSVSTQRNTIYFGEGSWLTVV.

V gene TRBV7-2 combines with J gene TRBJ1-1; 9 bases are shared with TRBD1. J was trimmed by 5 bases and V by 6 bases; bases with no gene match: 7. This CDR3 spans 14 amino acids. Per the germline V gene, CDR1 is SGHTA and CDR2 is FQGNSA. The CDR3 loop is CASSSGTGWTEAFF. Written as DNA, the CDR3 is TGTGCCAGCAGTTCCGGGACAGGGTGGACTGAAGCTTTCTTT.

This sequence joins TRBV20-1 and TRBJ1-1, with D unclear. The germline V and J ends were trimmed by 0 bases and 1 base, with 6 bases remaining between them. CDR3 length: 13 residues. From germline, CDR1 is DFQATT and CDR2 SNEGSKA (reference sequence). The CDR3 DNA sequence: TGCAGTGCTAGAGACAGAGAGAACACTGAAGCTTTCTTT. This gives the protein CSARDRENTEAFF.

J is TRBJ2-7 and V is TRBV28; D possibly corresponds to TRBD1 (6 bases). Germline assignment: CDR1 MDHEN and CDR2 SYDVKM. CDR3 length: 13 residues. V gave up 2 bases and J gave up 3 bases, with 8 bases separating them. In nucleotides, the CDR3 is TGTGCCAGCAGTTTAGGCAGGGGCTACGAGCAGTACTTC. Its protein product is CASSLGRGYEQYF. The full variable domain, rest sourced from reference TRBV28 and TRBJ2-7, is DVKVTQSSRYLVKRTGEKVFLECVQDMDHENMFWYRQDPGLGLRLIYFSYDVKMKEKGDIPEGYSVSREKKERFSLILESASTNQTSMYLCASSLGRGYEQYFGPGTRLTVT.

The chain couples TRBV20-1 to TRBJ2-6; D remains unclear. The CDR3 runs 14 residues. Looked up from germline, CDR1 is DFQATT and CDR2 is SNEGSKA (reference sequence). V shed 6 bases and J shed 0 bases, with 9 bases lying between them. The CDR3 loop is CSAVADSGANVLTF. In DNA form, the CDR3 reads TGCAGTGCGGTGGCGGACTCTGGGGCCAACGTCCTGACTTTC.

This clonotype occurred a few times. The rearrangement links TRBV10-3 to TRBJ2-1; 8 nucleotides match TRBD2. Trimming took 5 bases from V and 6 from J; bases not matched to a gene: 12. This CDR3 spans 16 amino acids. The germline CDR1 and CDR2 sequences are ENHRY and SYGVKD. This chain's CDR3 is CAISSGLAWEGNEQFF. The CDR3 region has the DNA TGTGCCATCAGTTCCGGACTAGCTTGGGAAGGCAATGAGCAGTTCTTC.

This clonotype came up a few times. The V call is TRBV5-1, the J call TRBJ1-2; tentatively, D is TRBD1 (6 bases). The ends were cut back, 6 bases at V and 2 bases at J, with 14 bases in the middle. The CDR3 has 14 amino acids. Germline values: CDR1 SGHRS, CDR2 YFSETQ. The CDR3 sequence is CASTYSGGNYGYTF. CDR3 in DNA: TGCGCCAGCACCTATTCTGGGGGCAACTATGGCTACACCTTC.

At least ten counts were recorded for this clonotype. This rearrangement joins TRBV10-3 to TRBJ2-1; no clear D gene. CDR1 ENHRY and CDR2 SYGVKD come from the germline V gene. Trimming took 0 bases from V and 8 from J, leaving 5 bases between them. The CDR3 runs 12 residues. The CDR3 loop is CAISESLDEQFF. The CDR3 bases are TGTGCCATCAGTGAGTCGCTGGATGAGCAGTTCTTC.

This clonotype has only a few counts. This chain joins TRBV20-1 and TRBJ1-5, with D perhaps matching TRBD1 (5 bases). CDR1 and CDR2 from the germline V gene are DFQATT and SNEGSKA (reference sequence). CDR3 length equals 15 residues. V gave up 5 bases and J gave up 4 bases, with 18 bases separating them. The CDR3 sequence: CSAGRGGEANQPQHF. In nucleotides, the CDR3 is TGCAGTGCTGGCCGGGGGGGAGAAGCAAATCAGCCCCAGCATTTT.

This rearrangement joins TRBV5-1 to TRBJ2-3; 7 bases are shared with TRBD2. Looked up from germline, CDR1 is SGHRS and CDR2 is YFSETQ. This CDR3 has 16 residues. Trimming cost V 4 bases and J 0 bases; bases outside gene matches: 8. CDR3 in DNA: TGCGCCAGCAGCAGAGATCTAGCGGCTAGCACAGATACGCAGTATTTT. Protein: CASSRDLAASTDTQYF. The full variable domain, rest sourced from reference TRBV5-1 and TRBJ2-3, is KAGVTQTPRYLIKTRGQQVTLSCSPISGHRSVSWYQQTPGQGLQFLFEYFSETQRNKGNFPGRFSGRQFSNSRSEMNVSTLELGDSALYLCASSRDLAASTDTQYFGPGTRLTVL.

This clonotype was counted at least ten times. CDR3 loop: CASTYGQANQPQHF. The DNA for the CDR3 is TGTGCCAGTACCTATGGACAGGCGAATCAGCCCCAGCATTTT. The chain combines TRBV12-3 or TRBV12-4 with TRBJ1-5; 7 bases map to TRBD1. This CDR3 is built from 14 residues. Trimming cost V 9 bases and J 4 bases; bases outside gene matches: 9.

This clonotype was seen at least ten times. This chain joins TRBV29-1 and TRBJ2-3; the match to TRBD2 covers 7 bases. This CDR3 comprises 14 residues. Trimming cost V 4 bases and J 6 bases; bases outside gene matches: 10. Germline loops: CDR1 SQVTM, CDR2 ANQGSEA. The CDR3 coding sequence is TGCAGCGTTGCCAACGGCGGGAGTTTTGATACGCAGTATTTT. It is translated as CSVANGGSFDTQYF.

This clonotype was seen a handful of times. The V gene is TRBV27, the J gene TRBJ2-2; tentative D call: TRBD2 (6 bases). V was pared by 5 bases and J by 3 bases, with 10 bases between. CDR3 size: 14 residues. The germline V gene encodes CDR1 MNHEY and CDR2 SMNVEV (reference sequence). The DNA of the CDR3 is TGTGCCAGCAGTGAAGGGAGGTACACCGGGGAGCTGTTTTTT. Its translation is CASSEGRYTGELFF.

This sequence joins TRBV30 and TRBJ2-3, with 8 bases aligning to TRBD2. The CDR3 spans 14 residues. V lost 0 bases and J lost 7; bases outside the gene matches: 6. In germline, CDR1 is GTSNPN, CDR2 SVGIG (reference sequence). CDR3 protein: CAWSVEGLANTQYF. CDR3 sequence (DNA): TGTGCCTGGAGTGTAGAAGGACTAGCAAATACGCAGTATTTT.

This rearrangement joins TRBV4-1 to TRBJ2-3; D is perhaps TRBD2 (5 bases). The germline V gene encodes CDR1 MGHRA and CDR2 YSYEKL. The CDR3 totals 14 residues. V was cut by 2 bases and J by 1 base, with 7 bases left in between. The CDR3, as DNA: TGCGCCAGCAGCCAAAGGACTCGCACAGATACGCAGTATTTT. Translation: CASSQRTRTDTQYF.

This clonotype appeared a few times. The chain is built from TRBV5-6 and TRBJ2-7, with D maybe TRBD2 (6 bases). The germline V gene has CDR1 SGHDT and CDR2 YYEEEE. This CDR3 has 15 residues. V lost 3 bases, J lost 3 bases, and 16 bases lay in between. The CDR3 coding sequence is TGTGCCAGCAGCTCCCGCCGCGCGGGATACTACGAGCAGTACGTC. Translation: CASSSRRAGYYEQYV.

This sequence joins TRBV6-8 and TRBJ2-7; 8 bases align to TRBD1. The V segment lost 1 base and the J segment 6 bases; nucleotides outside the gene matches: 5. Germline V gene data show CDR1 as MNHGY and CDR2 as SAAAGT. The CDR3 has 14 amino acids. The CDR3: CASSYLDREVEQYV. CDR3 nucleotides: TGTGCCAGCAGTTACTTGGACAGGGAGGTCGAGCAGTACGTC.

Worth noting for this clonotype: The junction does not match germline at one end; this may be a read error. This chain joins TRBV4-1 and TRBJ1-2, with D perhaps TRBD1 (6 bases). Germline CDR1 MGHRA, CDR2 YSYEKL. The CDR3 is made up of 14 amino acids. The CDR3 nucleotides read TGCGCCAGCAGTCAAGACAGGTGGGGCTATGGCTACACCTTC. This translates into CASSQDRWGYGYTF.

The chain couples TRBV7-9 to TRBJ2-2; D is perhaps TRBD1 or TRBD2 (5 bases each). From germline, CDR1 is SEHNR and CDR2 FQNEAQ (reference sequence). Trimming took off 3 bases at V and 9 bases at J, with 11 bases between the two ends. This CDR3 contains 13 residues. The CDR3: CASSLDTGRELFF. The CDR3, as DNA: TGTGCCAGCAGCTTGGACACGGGGCGGGAGCTGTTTTTT.

This clonotype was detected many times. The chain uses TRBV2 and TRBJ1-5; 9 bases line up with TRBD1. CDR3 length: 15 amino acids. The junction had 7 bases not matched to a gene; V was cut back by 8 bases and J by 2 bases. The germline gives CDR1 SNHLY, CDR2 FYNNEI. CDR3: CASGGQGSGNQPQHF. The CDR3 nucleotides read TGTGCCAGCGGTGGACAGGGGTCGGGCAATCAGCCCCAGCATTTT.

The chain combines TRBV20-1 with TRBJ2-6; D ambiguous. The CDR3 consists of 15 residues. Looked up from germline, CDR1 is DFQATT and CDR2 is SNEGSKA (reference sequence). V was trimmed by 3 bases and J by 0 bases, leaving 9 bases between them. CDR3 bases: TGCAGTGCTAGCCACCAGAACTCTGGGGCCAACGTCCTGACTTTC. Encoded protein: CSASHQNSGANVLTF.

This clonotype was counted ten times or more. The J gene is TRBJ1-2, the V gene TRBV12-3 or TRBV12-4; D is perhaps TRBD1 (6 bases). The CDR3 sequence is 14 residues long. Trimming shortened V by 1 base and J by 4 bases, and 10 bases separated the two germline ends. The CDR3 sequence is CASSLGGAFYGYTF. The CDR3 bases are TGTGCCAGCAGTTTAGGGGGGGCTTTCTATGGCTACACCTTC.

The V gene is TRBV12-3 or TRBV12-4, the J gene TRBJ2-2, with D perhaps TRBD1 or TRBD2 (5 bases each). Between the trimmed V and J ends, which lost 3 bases and 2 bases, there was a span of 10 bases. This CDR3 has 15 residues. The CDR3 here is CASSFYGTNTGELFF. The CDR3 DNA is TGTGCCAGCAGTTTTTACGGGACCAACACCGGGGAGCTGTTTTTT.

The gene calls are TRBV12-3 or TRBV12-4 and TRBJ2-1; D possibly corresponds to TRBD2 (6 bases). V gave up 7 bases and J gave up 8 bases, with 9 bases separating them. The CDR3 runs to 11 residues. The CDR3 nucleotides read TGTGCCAGCACCGGGAGTGATGAGCAGTTCTTC. This translates into CASTGSDEQFF.

The genes are TRBV12-3 or TRBV12-4 and TRBJ1-5, with unresolved D. The CDR3 covers 14 residues. The V end lost 2 bases, the J end lost 6 bases, and 11 bases lay between the germline ends. This CDR3 reads CASSLRQASQPQHF. Here the CDR3 DNA reads TGTGCCAGCAGTTTAAGGCAGGCAAGTCAGCCCCAGCATTTT.

The V and J genes are TRBV20-1 and TRBJ2-7; 8 positions agree with TRBD1. Looked up from germline, CDR1 is DFQATT and CDR2 is SNEGSKA (reference sequence). The CDR3 consists of 15 residues. V shed 0 bases and J 3 bases; nucleotides not matched to a gene: 7. The DNA for the CDR3 is TGCAGTGCTAGAGATGCGGGACAGGTTTTCTACGAGCAGTACTTC. It yields the protein CSARDAGQVFYEQYF.